Presented here are 25 T cell receptor beta chains from one specimen sequenced in a study of OX40 agonist ivuxolimab in advanced cancers. Measured with immunoSEQ multiplex PCR; TCRdb has only the in-frame clones, and not every one. The sample includes about 59,000 clones, 83% seen only once; the top ten take 0.55% to 0.8%. Sequences were derived from CD4+ or CD8+ T cells sorted from blood, sampled in a trial of the OX40 agonist ivuxolimab. The receptors here all came from an adult with an advanced solid tumor such as melanoma, head and neck, liver or kidney cancer.

The chain employs TRBV10-3 and TRBJ1-5; the D gene is possibly TRBD1 (5 bases). CDR1 and CDR2 (germline): ENHRY, SYGVKD. The CDR3 loop spans 16 amino acids. Trimming took 2 bases from V and 1 from J, leaving 12 bases between them. The CDR3 reads CAISERGGGSNQPQHF. In nucleotides, the CDR3 is TGTGCCATCAGTGAGCGCGGGGGAGGGAGCAATCAGCCCCAGCATTTT.

This chain connects TRBV2 to TRBJ1-5; maybe TRBD1 (5 bases). The germline V gene encodes CDR1 SNHLY and CDR2 FYNNEI. Trimming removed 5 bases from V and 4 bases from J, with 15 bases in between. CDR3 length: 15 residues. CDR3 bases: TGTGCCAGCAGTTCGGGGGGTTGGCAGAATCAGCCCCAGCATTTT. Amino acid sequence: CASSSGGWQNQPQHF. The complete variable domain, with remaining parts taken from reference TRBV2 and TRBJ1-5, reads EPEVTQTPSHQVTQMGQEVILRCVPISNHLYFYWYRQILGQKVEFLVSFYNNEISEKSEIFDDQFSVERPDGSNFTLKIRSTKLEDSAMYFCASSSGGWQNQPQHFGDGTRLSIL.

This clone was counted a single time. The rearrangement uses TRBV28 and TRBJ2-5; possible D gene TRBD2, 5 bases. CDR1 and CDR2 from the germline V gene are MDHEN and SYDVKM. V was cut by 4 bases and J by 4 bases, with 7 bases left in between. The CDR3 spans 12 residues. CDR3 amino acids: CASSWTRETQYF. The DNA for the CDR3 is TGTGCCAGCAGTTGGACTCGAGAGACCCAGTACTTC.

J is TRBJ2-3 and V is TRBV5-1; TRBD1 matches at 7 bases. CDR1 is SGHRS, CDR2 YFSETQ, per germline. This CDR3 has 15 amino acids. With V trimmed by 3 bases and J by 1 base, 5 bases remained unmatched. The CDR3 here is CASSWDSSRTDTQYF. The CDR3, as DNA: TGCGCCAGCAGCTGGGACAGTAGTCGCACAGATACGCAGTATTTT.

This chain joins TRBV2 and TRBJ1-5; D gene ambiguous. CDR3 size: 15 residues. CDR1 is SNHLY, CDR2 FYNNEI, per germline. V lost 2 bases and J 6 bases, leaving 14 bases between the germline ends. In DNA form, the CDR3 reads TGTGCCAGCAGTGAAAGGTCTGGGATAGGTCAGCCCCAGCATTTT. Encoded protein: CASSERSGIGQPQHF.

This sequence joins TRBV6-5 and TRBJ2-2; D remains ambiguous. CDR1 and CDR2 (germline): MNHEY, SVGAGI. CDR3 length equals 16 residues. Trimming stripped 0 bases from V and 6 bases from J, with 14 bases between. DNA of the CDR3: TGTGCCAGCAGTTACTCGTACAGTTTGGTTTCCGGGGAGCTGTTTTTT. It specifies CASSYSYSLVSGELFF.

The chain has TRBV6-5 and TRBJ2-7, with 9 nucleotides matching TRBD1. Germline V lookup: CDR1 MNHEY, CDR2 SVGAGI. J lost 5 bases, V lost 6 bases, and 11 bases had no gene match. The CDR3 is 15 amino acids. CDR3 region: CASRLQGALPNEQYF. The CDR3 region has the DNA TGTGCCAGCAGATTACAGGGGGCTCTACCCAACGAGCAGTACTTC.

This clone was found a few times. This rearrangement joins TRBV2 to TRBJ2-1, with 7 bases matching TRBD1. The CDR3 has 14 amino acids. From germline, CDR1 is SNHLY and CDR2 FYNNEI. The V gene end was trimmed by 6 bases and the J gene end by 6 bases; junction bases not matched to a gene: 8. CDR3: CASSLGQRGNEQFF. The CDR3 DNA reads TGTGCCAGCAGCTTGGGACAGCGAGGCAATGAGCAGTTCTTC.

The CDR3 is CASRSGGSIDTQYF. The CDR3 DNA reads TGTGCCAGCCGGAGCGGGGGGAGTATAGATACGCAGTATTTT. The chain uses TRBV6-5 and TRBJ2-3; 9 positions match TRBD2. J was trimmed by 5 bases and V by 8 bases; bases with no gene match: 8. The CDR3 loop spans 14 amino acids. Germline lookup yields CDR1 MNHEY and CDR2 SVGAGI.

The chain uses TRBV18 and TRBJ2-3; 11 nucleotides line up with TRBD2. After removal of 5 bases from V and 3 bases from J, the junction contained 7 bases not matched to a gene. Germline CDR1 is KGHSH and CDR2 is LQKENI. This CDR3 contains 16 residues. DNA for the CDR3: TGTGCCAGCTCATCGCCGGGACTAGCGGCAACAGATACGCAGTATTTT. This codes for CASSSPGLAATDTQYF.

This rearrangement joins TRBV7-9 to TRBJ2-7, with 8 nucleotides matching TRBD1. V was clipped by 5 bases and J by 4 bases; unmatched bases: 4. This CDR3 is 13 amino acids long. Germline CDR1 and CDR2: SEHNR and FQNEAQ (reference sequence). The CDR3 nucleotides are TGTGCCAGCAGCGAAGGGACAGGTTACGAGCAGTACTTC. Residues: CASSEGTGYEQYF. The complete variable domain, with remaining parts taken from reference TRBV7-9 and TRBJ2-7, reads DTGVSQNPRHKITKRGQNVTFRCDPISEHNRLYWYRQTLGQGPEFLTYFQNEAQLEKSRLLSDRFSAERPKGSFSTLEIQRTEQGDSAMYLCASSEGTGYEQYFGPGTRLTVT.

The V gene is TRBV5-8, the J gene TRBJ2-7, with 10 bases identical to TRBD2. Germline-derived CDR1 and CDR2 are SGHTS and YDEGEE. The J segment lost 6 bases and the V segment lost 4 bases, leaving 10 bases of the junction unmatched. The CDR3 runs to 15 residues. The CDR3 DNA follows: TGTGCCAGCAGCCGAACGCTAGCGGGAGTCCGCGAGCAGTACTTC. This sequence encodes CASSRTLAGVREQYF.

Remarks on this clone: This specimen includes other DNA sequences encoding the same CDR3. The rearrangement uses TRBV9 and TRBJ2-7; D is uncertain. Per the germline V gene, CDR1 is SGDLS and CDR2 is YYNGEE. The CDR3 runs 14 residues. V dropped 0 bases and J dropped 0 bases, with 7 bases sitting between them. The CDR3 DNA follows: TGTGCCAGCAGCGTAGTAGGCAGCTCCTACGAGCAGTACTTC. This codes for CASSVVGSSYEQYF.

This chain links TRBV10-1 with TRBJ2-7; 13 bases align to TRBD2. Germline values: CDR1 WNHNN, CDR2 SYGVQD (reference sequence). The CDR3 is made up of 16 amino acids. Losses at the gene ends were 1 base for V and 3 bases for J; bases not matched to a gene: 3. CDR3 nucleotides: TGCGCCAGCAGTGAGTTGGGGACTAGCGGGATCTACGAGCAGTACTTC. Translation: CASSELGTSGIYEQYF.

The J gene is TRBJ1-1, the V gene TRBV5-1; no clear D gene. Germline lookup yields CDR1 SGHRS and CDR2 YFSETQ. The CDR3 has 14 amino acids. The V end was cut by 2 bases, the J end by 3 bases, with 11 bases between. The CDR3 bases are TGCGCCAGCAGCTTACAGAAGGCAGACACTGAAGCTTTCTTT. It specifies CASSLQKADTEAFF.

The J gene is TRBJ2-1, the V gene TRBV6-6, with D possibly matching TRBD2 (6 bases). Trimming removed 9 bases from V and 6 bases from J, with 12 bases in between. There are 12 residues in the CDR3. Germline CDR1 is MNHNY and CDR2 is SVGAGI (reference sequence). The CDR3: CASSPGGNEQFF. The DNA of the CDR3 is TGTGCCAGTAGCCCCGGGGGCAATGAGCAGTTCTTC.

A single count supports this clone. This chain links TRBV19 with TRBJ2-1, with TRBD2 matching over 8 bases. Germline loops: CDR1 LNHDA, CDR2 SQIVND (reference sequence). This CDR3 has 15 residues. With 5 bases clipped from V and 1 base from J, the junction kept 4 bases outside the gene matches. CDR3 DNA sequence: TGTGCCAGTAGTTGGACTAGCAAGTCCTACAATGAGCAGTTCTTC. Translation: CASSWTSKSYNEQFF.

V and J are TRBV13 and TRBJ2-1; D is uncertain. Trimming pared 2 bases from V and 7 bases from J, leaving 12 bases between. The CDR3 runs to 14 residues. Per germline, CDR1 PRHDT and CDR2 FYEKMQ (reference sequence). CDR3 amino acids: CASSLPYKGNEQFF. In DNA form, the CDR3 reads TGTGCCAGCAGCTTACCTTACAAGGGAAATGAGCAGTTCTTC.

This chain joins TRBV5-1 and TRBJ2-1; 7 bases are a match to TRBD2. CDR3 length: 17 residues. CDR1 is SGHRS, CDR2 YFSETQ, per germline. V lost 6 bases, J lost 0 bases, and 12 bases stayed unmatched. The CDR3 DNA sequence: TGCGCCAGCAACCCCCGGGAGGCGCAGAGCTCCTACAATGAGCAGTTCTTC. It codes for CASNPREAQSSYNEQFF.

This clone was seen a single time. CDR3 residues: CASSLSGRRAEAFF. The CDR3 DNA is TGTGCCAGCAGCTTATCGGGTCGGAGGGCTGAAGCTTTCTTT. This chain connects TRBV5-6 to TRBJ1-1; D is undetermined. Germline loops: CDR1 SGHDT, CDR2 YYEEEE. This CDR3 region has 14 residues. The V and J ends lost 2 bases and 6 bases respectively, with 14 bases between them.

The chain is built from TRBV7-9 and TRBJ2-3; D not resolved. V lost 0 bases and J lost 3, with 7 bases in between. The CDR3 runs 14 residues. Germline-derived CDR1 and CDR2 are SEHNR and FQNEAQ (reference sequence). The DNA for the CDR3 is TGTGCCAGCAGCTTAGCAGGTCGGACAGATACGCAGTATTTT. Protein: CASSLAGRTDTQYF.

The J gene is TRBJ1-5, the V gene TRBV10-3; no firm D call. V was clipped by 4 bases and J by 0 bases, with 13 bases between them. The CDR3 is 16 residues long. CDR1 is ENHRY, CDR2 SYGVKD, per germline. CDR3: CAISGQEMNSNQPQHF. As DNA, the CDR3 is TGTGCCATCAGTGGGCAGGAAATGAATAGCAATCAGCCCCAGCATTTT.

The chain is built from TRBV19 and TRBJ2-6, with TRBD1 identical over 12 bases. V was pared by 7 bases and J by 1 base, with 11 bases of the junction left unmatched. This CDR3 contains 19 residues. Germline-derived CDR1 and CDR2 are LNHDA and SQIVND (reference sequence). The CDR3 DNA follows: TGTGCCAGTACCACCCTCCGGGACAGGGGGCGGTCTGGGGCCAACGTCCTGACTTTC. It is translated as CASTTLRDRGRSGANVLTF.

In regard to this clone: One junction end does not reproduce the germline sequence, and a read error may be involved. V and J are TRBV6-1 and TRBJ1-3; the D is unclear. CDR1 is MNHNS and CDR2 is SASEGT in the germline V gene. This CDR3 region has 17 residues. CDR3 DNA: TGTGCCAGCAGTGAAAAGAGTTCGGCCCGCTCTGGAGACACCATATATTTT. Protein: CASSEKSSARSGDTIYF.

This chain joins TRBV7-2 and TRBJ1-5, with a possible D match to TRBD1 (5 bases). V lost 5 bases and J 5 bases, leaving 22 bases between the germline ends. The CDR3 spans 17 residues. The germline gives CDR1 SGHTA, CDR2 FQGNSA. The CDR3 nucleotides read TGTGCCAGCAGCCGCAAGGGAACAGGCGAACCTCATCAGCCCCAGCATTTT. It codes for CASSRKGTGEPHQPQHF.